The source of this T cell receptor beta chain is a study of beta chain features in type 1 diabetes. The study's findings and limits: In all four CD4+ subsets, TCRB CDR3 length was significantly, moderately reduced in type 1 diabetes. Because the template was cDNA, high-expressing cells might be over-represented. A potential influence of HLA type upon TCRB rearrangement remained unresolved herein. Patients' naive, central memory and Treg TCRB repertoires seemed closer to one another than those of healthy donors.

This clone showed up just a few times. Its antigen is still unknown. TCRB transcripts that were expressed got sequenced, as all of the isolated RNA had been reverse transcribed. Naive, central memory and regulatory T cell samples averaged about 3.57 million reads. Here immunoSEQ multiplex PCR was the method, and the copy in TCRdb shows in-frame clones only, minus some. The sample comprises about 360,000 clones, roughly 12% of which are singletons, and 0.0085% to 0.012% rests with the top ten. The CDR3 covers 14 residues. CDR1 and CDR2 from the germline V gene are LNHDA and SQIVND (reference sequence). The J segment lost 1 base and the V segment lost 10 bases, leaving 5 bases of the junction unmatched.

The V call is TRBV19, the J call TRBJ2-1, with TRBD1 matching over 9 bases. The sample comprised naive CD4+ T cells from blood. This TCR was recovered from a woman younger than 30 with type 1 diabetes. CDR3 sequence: CATRQGGSYNEQFF. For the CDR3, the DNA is TGTGCCACCCGACAGGGGGGATCCTACAATGAGCAGTTCTTC.